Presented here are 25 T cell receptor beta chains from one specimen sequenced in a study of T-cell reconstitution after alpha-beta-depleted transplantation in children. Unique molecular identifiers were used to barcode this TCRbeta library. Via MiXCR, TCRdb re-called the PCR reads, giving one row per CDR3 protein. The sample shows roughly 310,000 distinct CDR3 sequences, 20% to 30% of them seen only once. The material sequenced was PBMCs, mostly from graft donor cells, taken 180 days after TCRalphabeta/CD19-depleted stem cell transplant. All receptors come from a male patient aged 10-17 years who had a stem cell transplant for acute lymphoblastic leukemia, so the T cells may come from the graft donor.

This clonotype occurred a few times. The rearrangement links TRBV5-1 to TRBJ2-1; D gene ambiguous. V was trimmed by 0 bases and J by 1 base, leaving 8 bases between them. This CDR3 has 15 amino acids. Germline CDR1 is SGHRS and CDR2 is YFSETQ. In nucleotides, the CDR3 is TGCGCCAGCAGCTTGGATCCGGGTTCCTACAATGAGCAGTTCTTC. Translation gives CASSLDPGSYNEQFF.

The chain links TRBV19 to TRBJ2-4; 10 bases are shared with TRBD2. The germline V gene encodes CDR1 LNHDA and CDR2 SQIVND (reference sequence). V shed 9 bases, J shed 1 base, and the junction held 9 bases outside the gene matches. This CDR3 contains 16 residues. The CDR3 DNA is TGTGCCAGCCAGAGACTAGCGGGTATCGCCAAAAACATTCAGTACTTC. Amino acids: CASQRLAGIAKNIQYF.

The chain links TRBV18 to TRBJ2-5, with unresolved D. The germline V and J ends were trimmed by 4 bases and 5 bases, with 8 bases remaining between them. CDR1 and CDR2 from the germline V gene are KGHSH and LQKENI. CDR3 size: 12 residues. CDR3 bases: TGTGCCAGCTCACGGGCTGGGGAGACCCAGTACTTC. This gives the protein CASSRAGETQYF.

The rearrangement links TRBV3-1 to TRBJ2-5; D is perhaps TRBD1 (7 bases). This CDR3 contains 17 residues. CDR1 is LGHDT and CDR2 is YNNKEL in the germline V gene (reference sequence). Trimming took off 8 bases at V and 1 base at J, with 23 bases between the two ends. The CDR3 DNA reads TGTGCCAGCGGTTACAGGGGACTTCCCCAAATCCAAGAGACCCAGTACTTC. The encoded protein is CASGYRGLPQIQETQYF.

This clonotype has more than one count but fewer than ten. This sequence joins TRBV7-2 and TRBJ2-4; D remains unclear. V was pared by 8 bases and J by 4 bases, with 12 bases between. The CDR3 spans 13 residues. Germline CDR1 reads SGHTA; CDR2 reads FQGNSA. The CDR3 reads CASGVSPKNIQYF. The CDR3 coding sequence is TGTGCCAGCGGAGTATCCCCTAAAAACATTCAGTACTTC.

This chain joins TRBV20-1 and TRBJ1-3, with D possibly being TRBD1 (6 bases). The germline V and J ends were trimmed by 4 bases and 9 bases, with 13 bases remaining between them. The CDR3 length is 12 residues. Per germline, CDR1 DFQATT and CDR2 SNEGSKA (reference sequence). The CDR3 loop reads CSATRGRGTIYF. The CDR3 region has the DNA TGCAGTGCTACCAGGGGAAGGGGCACCATATATTTT.

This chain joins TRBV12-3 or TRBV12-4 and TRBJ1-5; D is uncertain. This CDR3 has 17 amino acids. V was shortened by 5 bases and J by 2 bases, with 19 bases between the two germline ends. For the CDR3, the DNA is TGTGCCAGCAGTCTTCGTTTTTTGGGCGGGGGCAATCAGCCCCAGCATTTT. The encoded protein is CASSLRFLGGGNQPQHF.

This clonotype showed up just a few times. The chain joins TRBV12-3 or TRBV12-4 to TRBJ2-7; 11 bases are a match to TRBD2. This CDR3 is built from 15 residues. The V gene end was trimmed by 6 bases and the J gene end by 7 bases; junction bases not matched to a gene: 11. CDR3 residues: CASRPLAGGPGEQYF. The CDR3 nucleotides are TGTGCCAGCAGGCCCTTAGCGGGAGGGCCTGGTGAGCAGTACTTC.

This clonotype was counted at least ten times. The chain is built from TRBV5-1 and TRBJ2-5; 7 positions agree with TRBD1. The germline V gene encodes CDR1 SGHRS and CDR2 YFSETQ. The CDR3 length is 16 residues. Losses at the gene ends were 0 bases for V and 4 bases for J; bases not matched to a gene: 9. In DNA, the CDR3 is TGCGCCAGCAGCTTGGAAGGCTTAGGGGGCGGAGAGACCCAGTACTTC. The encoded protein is CASSLEGLGGGETQYF.

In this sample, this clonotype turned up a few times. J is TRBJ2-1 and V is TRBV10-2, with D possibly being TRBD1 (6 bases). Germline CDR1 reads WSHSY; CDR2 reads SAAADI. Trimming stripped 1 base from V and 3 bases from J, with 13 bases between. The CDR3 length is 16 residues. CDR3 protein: CASSEWAGAGYNEQFF. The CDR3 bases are TGCGCCAGCAGTGAGTGGGCAGGGGCGGGCTACAATGAGCAGTTCTTC.

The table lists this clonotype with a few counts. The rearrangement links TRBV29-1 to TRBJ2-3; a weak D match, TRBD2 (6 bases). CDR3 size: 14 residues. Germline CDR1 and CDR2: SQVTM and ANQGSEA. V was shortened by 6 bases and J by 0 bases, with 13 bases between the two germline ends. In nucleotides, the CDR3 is TGCAGCGTGCGTACTAGCTCTAGCACAGATACGCAGTATTTT. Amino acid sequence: CSVRTSSSTDTQYF.

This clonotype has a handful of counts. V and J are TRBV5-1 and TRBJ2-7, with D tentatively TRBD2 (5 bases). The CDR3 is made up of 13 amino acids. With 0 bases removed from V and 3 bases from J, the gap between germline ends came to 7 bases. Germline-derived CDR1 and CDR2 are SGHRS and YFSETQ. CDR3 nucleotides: TGCGCCAGCAGCTTGGGACTATTCTACGAGCAGTACTTC. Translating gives CASSLGLFYEQYF.

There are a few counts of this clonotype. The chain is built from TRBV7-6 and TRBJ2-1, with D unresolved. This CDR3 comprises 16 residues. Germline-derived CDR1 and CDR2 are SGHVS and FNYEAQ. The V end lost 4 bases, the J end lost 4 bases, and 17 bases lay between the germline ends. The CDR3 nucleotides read TGTGCCAGCAGCTCCCGGTGGCGTGCGACTTACAATGAGCAGTTCTTC. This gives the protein CASSSRWRATYNEQFF.

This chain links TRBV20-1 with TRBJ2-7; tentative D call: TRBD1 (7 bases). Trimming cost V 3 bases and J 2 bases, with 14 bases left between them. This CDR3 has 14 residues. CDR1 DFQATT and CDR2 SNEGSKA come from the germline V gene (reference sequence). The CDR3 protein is CSASQGGPPYEQYF. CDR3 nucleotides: TGCAGTGCTAGCCAGGGGGGACCTCCCTACGAGCAGTACTTC.

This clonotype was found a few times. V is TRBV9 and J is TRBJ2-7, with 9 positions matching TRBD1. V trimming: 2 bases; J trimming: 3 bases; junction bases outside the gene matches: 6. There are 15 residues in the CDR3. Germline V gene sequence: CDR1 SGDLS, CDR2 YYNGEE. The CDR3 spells CASSVDRGKGYEQYF. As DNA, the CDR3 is TGTGCCAGCAGCGTGGACAGGGGAAAAGGCTACGAGCAGTACTTC.

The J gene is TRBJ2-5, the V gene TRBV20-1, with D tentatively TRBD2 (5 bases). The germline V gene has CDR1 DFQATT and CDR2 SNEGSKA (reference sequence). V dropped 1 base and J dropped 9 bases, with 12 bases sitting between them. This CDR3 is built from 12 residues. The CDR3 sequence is CSARGGPEAQYF. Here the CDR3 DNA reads TGCAGTGCTAGAGGAGGCCCGGAGGCCCAGTACTTC.

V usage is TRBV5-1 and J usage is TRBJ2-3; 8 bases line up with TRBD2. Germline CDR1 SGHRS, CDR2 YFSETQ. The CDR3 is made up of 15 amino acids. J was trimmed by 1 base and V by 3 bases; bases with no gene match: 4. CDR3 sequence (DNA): TGCGCCAGCAGCTCCCTAGCGGGCCGCACAGATACGCAGTATTTT. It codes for CASSSLAGRTDTQYF.

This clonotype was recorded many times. The CDR3 loop is CASSLDFSYNEQFF. In nucleotides, the CDR3 is TGCGCCAGCAGCCTGGATTTTAGCTACAATGAGCAGTTCTTC. The chain uses TRBV5-1 and TRBJ2-1; D not certain. Per germline, CDR1 SGHRS and CDR2 YFSETQ. The CDR3 is 14 residues long. Trimming removed 4 bases from V and 3 bases from J, with 11 bases in between. Supplemented by reference TRBV5-1 and TRBJ2-1, the full variable domain reads KAGVTQTPRYLIKTRGQQVTLSCSPISGHRSVSWYQQTPGQGLQFLFEYFSETQRNKGNFPGRFSGRQFSNSRSEMNVSTLELGDSALYLCASSLDFSYNEQFFGPGTRLTVL.

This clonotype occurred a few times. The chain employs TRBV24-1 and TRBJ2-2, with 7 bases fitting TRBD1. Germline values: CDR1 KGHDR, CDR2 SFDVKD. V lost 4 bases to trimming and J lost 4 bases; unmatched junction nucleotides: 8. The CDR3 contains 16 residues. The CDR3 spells CATSDPLGTVTGELFF. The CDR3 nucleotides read TGTGCCACCAGTGACCCCTTAGGGACAGTCACCGGGGAGCTGTTTTTT.

The CDR3: CASSEGQGIGYSGANVLTF. The CDR3 nucleotides read TGTGCCAGCAGTGAGGGACAGGGGATAGGGTATTCTGGGGCCAACGTCCTGACTTTC. This chain joins TRBV2 and TRBJ2-6, with 10 bases aligning to TRBD1. CDR3 length equals 19 residues. V was clipped by 3 bases and J by 1 base; unmatched bases: 9. Per germline, CDR1 SNHLY and CDR2 FYNNEI.

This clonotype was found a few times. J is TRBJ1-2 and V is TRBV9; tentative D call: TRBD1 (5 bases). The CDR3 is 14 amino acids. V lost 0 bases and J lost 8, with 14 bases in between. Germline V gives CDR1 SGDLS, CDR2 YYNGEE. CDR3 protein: CASSVAWEGSGYTF. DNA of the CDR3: TGTGCCAGCAGCGTAGCCTGGGAGGGGTCGGGCTACACCTTC. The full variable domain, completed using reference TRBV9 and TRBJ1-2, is DSGVTQTPKHLITATGQRVTLRCSPRSGDLSVYWYQQSLDQGLQFLIQYYNGEERAKGNILERFSAQQFPDLHSELNLSSLELGDSALYFCASSVAWEGSGYTFGSGTRLTVV.

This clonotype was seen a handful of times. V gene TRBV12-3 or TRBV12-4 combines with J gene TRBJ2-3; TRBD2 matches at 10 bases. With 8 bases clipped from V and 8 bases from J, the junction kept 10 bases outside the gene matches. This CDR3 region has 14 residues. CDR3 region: CASLVAGGPPTQYF. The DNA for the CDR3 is TGTGCCAGCCTAGTAGCGGGAGGCCCCCCTACGCAGTATTTT.

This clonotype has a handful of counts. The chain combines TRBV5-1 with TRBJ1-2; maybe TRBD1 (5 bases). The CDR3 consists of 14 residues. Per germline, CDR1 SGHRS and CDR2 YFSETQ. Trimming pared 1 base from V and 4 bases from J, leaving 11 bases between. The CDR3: CASSLSPGGYGYTF. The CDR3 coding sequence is TGCGCCAGCAGCTTGAGTCCGGGGGGCTATGGCTACACCTTC.

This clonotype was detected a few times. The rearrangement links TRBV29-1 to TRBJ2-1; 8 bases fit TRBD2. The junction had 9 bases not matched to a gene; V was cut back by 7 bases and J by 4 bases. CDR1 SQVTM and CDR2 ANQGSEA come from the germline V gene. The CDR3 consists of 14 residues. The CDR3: CSADGGLVYNEQFF. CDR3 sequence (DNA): TGCAGCGCCGACGGGGGACTAGTATACAATGAGCAGTTCTTC.

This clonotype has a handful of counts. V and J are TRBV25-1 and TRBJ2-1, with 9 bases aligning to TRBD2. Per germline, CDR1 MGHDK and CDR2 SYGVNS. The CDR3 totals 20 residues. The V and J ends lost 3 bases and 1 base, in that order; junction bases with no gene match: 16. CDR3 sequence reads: CASSDGVPGASGISYNEQFF. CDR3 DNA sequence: TGTGCCAGCAGTGATGGAGTTCCCGGGGCTAGCGGGATATCCTACAATGAGCAGTTCTTC.